The 2 T cell receptor beta chains reported below all come from one sample, sequenced in a study of identical twins. TCRdb used MiXCR to reprocess the 5' RACE reads, holding one entry per CDR3 protein. The sample lists more than 400,000 distinct CDR3 sequences, 13% to 15% occurring once. Another study also made use of these data, one on yellow fever vaccine responses in identical twins.

Sequencing was done on a sample of CD4+ T cells sorted from blood. These receptor sequences come from a young woman in good health.

This clonotype appeared many times. This sequence joins TRBV6-1 and TRBJ1-5, with 8 bases that match TRBD1. CDR1 and CDR2 (germline): MNHNS, SASEGT. The CDR3 consists of 15 residues. The junction had 14 bases not matched to a gene; V was cut back by 9 bases and J by 7 bases. The CDR3 reads CASGPPDRVNQPQHF. DNA of the CDR3: TGTGCCAGTGGTCCCCCGGACAGGGTTAACCAGCCCCAGCATTTT.

The chain joins TRBV20-1 to TRBJ2-2; 12 nucleotides agree with TRBD2. The CDR3 is 18 residues long. Trimming took 6 bases from V and 2 from J; bases not matched to a gene: 13. Germline CDR1 is DFQATT and CDR2 is SNEGSKA (reference sequence). This CDR3 reads CSAQKVLAGGRNTGELFF. The CDR3 DNA sequence: TGCAGTGCCCAAAAGGTGCTAGCGGGAGGGAGAAACACCGGGGAGCTGTTTTTT.